This TCR beta chain was found in a study of identical twins. Whole-study results and caveats: Conclusions were drawn cross-sectionally by statistical analysis, without following the same donors. Clonotypes of the beta chain that were abundant in cord blood carried fewer insertions (memory repertoires showed none).

Note on this clonotype: Its antigen is as yet unknown.

TCRdb itself ran the 5' RACE reads through MiXCR, one entry per CDR3 protein. The table includes around 340,000 distinct CDR3 sequences, roughly 9% detected once. Each donor was a healthy Caucasian. Germline CDR1 and CDR2: KGHDR and SFDVKD. This CDR3 comprises 17 residues. Between the trimmed V and J ends, which lost 4 bases and 4 bases, there was a span of 19 bases. What was sequenced was naive T cells sorted from blood. The TCR was taken from a woman aged 45-65 years in good health. The chain recombines TRBV24-1 with TRBJ2-1; D is ambiguous. CDR3 sequence: CATSDRRPGPLYNEQFF. CDR3 nucleotides: TGTGCCACCAGTGACAGAAGGCCAGGACCCCTTTACAATGAGCAGTTCTTC.